The clone carrying this T cell receptor (beta chain) showed up many times. This record comes from a study of blood T cell repertoires in COVID-19. Produced via immunoSEQ multiplex PCR; TCRdb's table is partial and in-frame only. The sample lists about 180,000 clones, nearly 80% occurring once. The CDR3 runs to 18 residues. The receptor's source is a man aged 60 to 69 who had been exposed to COVID-19. Sequencing was carried out using PBMCs or T cells enriched from blood (not recorded which). This sequence joins TRBV21-1 and TRBJ1-5. TRBV21-1 is designated a pseudogene. CDR3 sequence reads: CASSKGREGSYSNQPQHF. The CDR3 DNA is TGTGCCAGCAGCAAAGGTAGGGAGGGATCTTATAGCAATCAGCCCCAGCATTTT.